This T cell receptor (beta chain) emerged from a study of cytomegalovirus exposure and HLA in healthy donors. Study results and caveats: Association with HLA alleles at 0.05 false discovery rate was found for around 15,000 TCR beta sequences in a later analysis. The authors reported that TCR beta sequences could predict HLA-A and HLA-B alleles. These predictions were accurate for most subjects in the first cohort. Most of the CMV-associated TCR beta chains (in a later analysis) appeared to be HLA-restricted.

At collection, donors were nominally healthy, but unrecorded immune exposures were probable. PCR primers comprised 60 Vbeta and 13 Jbeta primers. This table comes from immunoSEQ multiplex PCR, and its TCRdb copy is limited to in-frame clones, with some not included. This sample contains tens of thousands of clones. The CDR3 covers 15 residues. From germline, CDR1 is SGHTA and CDR2 FQGTGA. A word on this clone: Its antigen is undetermined. Compared with germline, one end of the junction differs, possibly owing to a read error.

J is TRBJ2-3 and V is TRBV7-3; 7 bases align to TRBD2. This TCR derives from a female donor in good health and CMV-seropositive. The specimen sequenced was PBMCs. The CDR3 nucleotides read TGTGCCAGCAGCTTACGGGGAGGGGACGCAGATAAGCAGTATTTT. Translation gives CASSLRGGDADKQYF.